A selection of T cell receptor beta chains follows, all from one sample in a study of T cell repertoires in ileal Crohn's disease. Generated by immunoSEQ multiplex PCR, the TCRdb table keeps only in-frame clones and is missing some. This table has roughly 3,100 clones, 75% to 85% appearing once. The material sequenced was ileal tissue. All receptors come from an adult with Crohn's disease. Each CDR3 is given with its conserved first and last residue. The D gene is left open where the match is weak. The size field is filled for only some rows; it gives once, few, many or a size class.

TRBV6-5	.	.	TRBJ1-2	CASRDFPHYGYTF	TGTGCCAGTAGGGACTTCCCGCACTATGGCTACACCTTC
TRBV9	TRBD1	few	TRBJ1-2	CASSPRDRDYYGYTF	TGTGCCAGCAGCCCCCGGGACAGGGACTACTATGGCTACACCTTC
TRBV7-2	.	.	TRBJ2-1	CASSLSYGLTTIYEQFF	TGTGCCAGCAGCTTATCGTACGGACTAACCACTATCTACGAGCAGTTCTTC
TRBV6-5	.	.	TRBJ1-1	CASSPPGHMNTEAFF	TGTGCCAGCAGTCCCCCGGGACACATGAACACTGAAGCTTTCTTT
TRBV2	.	.	TRBJ2-3	CASSDGVREPDTQYF	TGTGCCAGCAGTGACGGGGTGAGGGAACCAGATACGCAGTATTTT
TRBV6-1	.	.	TRBJ2-3	CASSEGRIIYTDTQYF	TGTGCCAGCAGTGAAGGGCGGATTATCTACACAGATACGCAGTATTTT
TRBV28	.	.	TRBJ1-1	CASSFMGHKNTEAFF	TGTGCCAGCAGTTTTATGGGACATAAGAACACTGAAGCTTTCTTT
TRBV25-1	.	.	TRBJ2-1	CASSEKGNEQFF	TGTGCCAGCAGTGAAAAGGGGAATGAGCAGTTCTTC
TRBV7-3	TRBD2	few	TRBJ2-7	CASAMGGGWYEQYF	TGTGCCAGCGCCATGGGGGGAGGGTGGTACGAGCAGTACTTC
TRBV11-1	TRBD2	.	TRBJ2-1	CASSLGGSSYNEQFF	TGTGCCAGCAGCTTAGGCGGGAGTTCCTACAATGAGCAGTTCTTC
TRBV5-1	TRBD1	.	TRBJ2-2	CASSVTGGFTGELFF	TGCGCCAGCAGTGTGACAGGGGGTTTTACCGGGGAGCTGTTTTTT
TRBV4-1	TRBD2	.	TRBJ2-3	CASSRTSGRADTQYF	TGCGCCAGCAGCCGGACTAGCGGGAGGGCAGATACGCAGTATTTT
TRBV5-1	TRBD2	once	TRBJ2-7	CASSLEGLAGARGPRMYEQYF	TGCGCCAGCAGCTTGGAGGGACTAGCGGGAGCGAGGGGTCCACGGATGTACGAGCAGTACTTC
TRBV21-1	.	.	TRBJ1-3	CASSKTASHCPVQISGNTIYF	TGTGCCAGCAGCAAGACAGCTTCCCACTGCCCGGTTCAAATCTCTGGAAACACCATATATTTT
TRBV30	.	few	TRBJ2-3	CAWNMGFTDTQYF	TGTGCCTGGAATATGGGGTTCACAGATACGCAGTATTTT
TRBV25-1	.	.	TRBJ1-1	CASSDTNTEAFF	TGTGCCAGCAGTGACACCAACACTGAAGCTTTCTTT
TRBV6-5	.	.	TRBJ2-7	CATKGGSSYEQYF	TGTGCCACCAAAGGGGGGTCCTCCTACGAGCAGTACTTC
TRBV7-8	TRBD2	.	TRBJ2-7	CASSLAGAPYEQYF	TGTGCCAGCAGCCTAGCGGGAGCCCCCTACGAGCAGTACTTC
TRBV12-5	TRBD2	once	TRBJ2-1	CASGFGSGTGDEQFF	TGTGCTAGTGGTTTCGGAAGCGGGACCGGGGATGAGCAGTTCTTC
TRBV2	TRBD2	.	TRBJ2-1	CASRATSGGWFF	TGTGCCAGCAGAGCAACTAGCGGGGGTTGGTTCTTC
TRBV6-1	.	.	TRBJ2-1	CASSDRDYNEQFF	TGTGCCAGCAGTGACCGGGACTACAATGAGCAGTTCTTC
TRBV2	.	.	TRBJ1-5	CASSEGHNSNQPQHF	TGTGCCAGCAGTGAGGGACATAATAGCAATCAGCCCCAGCATTTT
TRBV27	.	few	TRBJ1-1	CASSLWQNTEAFF	TGTGCCAGCAGTTTATGGCAGAACACTGAAGCTTTCTTT
TRBV11-2	TRBD1	once	TRBJ2-7	CASSRQTGYEQYF	TGTGCCAGCAGCCGACAGACAGGGTACGAGCAGTACTTC
TRBV27	.	few	TRBJ2-5	CASRAEDSFQETQYF	TGTGCCAGCAGAGCAGAGGACAGTTTCCAAGAGACCCAGTACTTC
TRBV5-1	.	few	TRBJ1-3	CASSFGDSYSGNTIYF	TGCGCCAGCAGCTTTGGAGACTCATACTCTGGAAACACCATATATTTT
TRBV4-1	TRBD2	few	TRBJ2-1	CASSPGTTFNEQFF	TGCGCCAGCAGCCCCGGGACTACCTTCAATGAGCAGTTCTTC
TRBV4-3	TRBD1	.	TRBJ1-1	CASSPTGVGRTEAFF	TGCGCCAGCAGCCCCACAGGGGTTGGACGCACTGAAGCTTTCTTT
TRBV10-3	.	.	TRBJ1-4	CAISGTAINEKLFF	TGTGCCATCAGTGGGACAGCCATTAATGAAAAACTGTTTTTT
TRBV18	.	.	TRBJ1-1	CASSPQPQASGEAFF	TGTGCCAGCTCACCACAGCCTCAGGCTTCGGGGGAAGCTTTCTTT
TRBV5-1	TRBD1	.	TRBJ2-4	CASSPGGQGKNIQYF	TGCGCCAGCAGCCCGGGGGGACAGGGGAAAAACATTCAGTACTTC
TRBV19	.	.	TRBJ2-7	CASSIKSGSESPWGYEQYF	TGTGCCAGTAGTATAAAGTCAGGCAGTGAGTCCCCGTGGGGCTACGAGCAGTACTTC
TRBV6-1	.	large	TRBJ1-1	CAAVRNTEAFF	TGTGCAGCGGTCCGTAACACTGAAGCTTTCTTT
TRBV5-1	TRBD1	.	TRBJ1-1	CASSLGQGGPMNTEAFF	TGCGCCAGCAGCTTAGGACAGGGGGGACCAATGAACACTGAAGCTTTCTTT
TRBV11-2	.	once	TRBJ1-2	CASSLYGGESYGYTF	TGTGCCAGCAGCTTATACGGTGGGGAGAGCTATGGCTACACCTTC
TRBV30	.	.	TRBJ1-1	CAWKRGANTEAFF	TGTGCCTGGAAAAGGGGGGCGAACACTGAAGCTTTCTTT
TRBV5-6	TRBD2	.	TRBJ2-1	CASSLAGREDNEQFF	TGTGCCAGCAGCTTGGCAGGGAGGGAAGACAATGAGCAGTTCTTC
TRBV29-1	.	few	TRBJ1-1	CSVARENTEAFF	TGCAGCGTTGCTCGGGAGAACACTGAAGCTTTCTTT
TRBV2	.	.	TRBJ2-1	CASSENRLRGNEQFF	TGTGCCAGCAGTGAGAACCGACTTCGAGGGAATGAGCAGTTCTTC
TRBV27	.	.	TRBJ1-2	CASSSFLGRGYTF	TGTGCCAGCAGTTCGTTCCTCGGTAGGGGCTACACCTTC
TRBV19	.	.	TRBJ1-1	CASRGSLGVNTEAFF	TGTGCCAGTAGAGGTAGCCTGGGTGTGAACACTGAAGCTTTCTTT
TRBV20-1	.	.	TRBJ1-6	CSAIGSPLHF	TGCAGTGCAATAGGTTCACCCCTCCACTTT
TRBV27	.	.	TRBJ1-2	CASRRGDDGYTF	TGTGCCAGCAGACGGGGGGATGATGGCTACACCTTC
TRBV7-8	.	.	TRBJ1-1	CASSPIAMNTEAFF	TGTGCCAGCAGCCCTATCGCGATGAACACTGAAGCTTTCTTT